Here is one T cell receptor beta chain with its context. The source of the sample is a study of blood T cell repertoires in COVID-19. The J segment lost 5 bases and the V segment lost 7 bases, leaving 5 bases of the junction unmatched. This CDR3 comprises 14 residues. The germline CDR1 and CDR2 sequences are LNHDA and SQIVND (reference sequence). Generated by immunoSEQ multiplex PCR, the TCRdb table keeps only in-frame clones and is missing some. This sample carries 100,000 to 150,000 clones, roughly nine tenths of them seen once, and the ten largest clones take about an eighth. V usage is TRBV19 and J usage is TRBJ2-2; 9 bases are shared with TRBD1. The origin of this receptor is a woman in her seventies with COVID-19, enrolled during active disease. Sequences were obtained from peripheral blood. The CDR3 region is CASTRTGATGELFF. For the CDR3, the DNA is TGTGCCAGTACTCGGACAGGGGCTACCGGGGAGCTGTTTTTT.